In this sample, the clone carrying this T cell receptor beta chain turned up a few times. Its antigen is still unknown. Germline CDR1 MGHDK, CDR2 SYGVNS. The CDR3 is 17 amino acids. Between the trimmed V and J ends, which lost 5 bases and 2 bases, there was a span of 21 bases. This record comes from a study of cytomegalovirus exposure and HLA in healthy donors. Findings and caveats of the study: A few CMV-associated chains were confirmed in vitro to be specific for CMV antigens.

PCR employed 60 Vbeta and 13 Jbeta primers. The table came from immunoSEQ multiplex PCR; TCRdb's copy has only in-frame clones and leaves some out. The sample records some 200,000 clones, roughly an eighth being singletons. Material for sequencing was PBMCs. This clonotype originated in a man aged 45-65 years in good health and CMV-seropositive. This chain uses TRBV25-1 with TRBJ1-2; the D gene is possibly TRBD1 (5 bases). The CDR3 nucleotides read TGTGCCAGCAGTTCCTCGGGGGGGAGCATCTTAAACTATGGCTACACCTTC. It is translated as CASSSSGGSILNYGYTF.